Following are 5 T cell receptor beta chains from one sample sequenced in a study of blood T cell repertoires in COVID-19. Assay used: immunoSEQ multiplex PCR; TCRdb lists only in-frame clones, some missing. The sample yields approximately 210,000 clones, roughly four fifths seen once. Sequenced material: peripheral blood. These receptors all stem from a woman aged 40 to 50 with active or convalescent COVID-19.

V usage is TRBV15 and J usage is TRBJ1-4; no definite D call. The V gene's germline CDR1 is LNHNV and CDR2 YYDKDF (reference sequence). Trimming took off 5 bases at V and 5 bases at J, with 12 bases between the two ends. There are 14 residues in the CDR3. CDR3 bases: TGTGCCACCAGCCTGAGCCACCGCAATGAAAAACTGTTTTTT. This encodes CATSLSHRNEKLFF.

The CDR3 region has the DNA TGTGCTAGTGGTTTGCTAGCGGGCCAAGGCAATGAGCAGTTCTTC. This translates into CASGLLAGQGNEQFF. The gene calls are TRBV12-5 and TRBJ2-1, with 8 bases aligning to TRBD2. The V and J ends lost 2 bases and 6 bases, in that order; junction bases with no gene match: 6. This CDR3 spans 15 amino acids. Germline CDR1 reads LGHNT; CDR2 reads FRNRAP.

The chain carries TRBV4-2 and TRBJ1-3, with unresolved D. V shed 0 bases and J shed 0 bases, with 6 bases lying between them. The CDR3 has 15 residues. Germline V gene lookup returns CDR1 LGHNA and CDR2 YNFKEQ. The CDR3 reads CASSQESGSGNTIYF. The CDR3 nucleotides read TGTGCCAGCAGCCAAGAATCAGGCTCTGGAAACACCATATATTTT.

The V call is TRBV4-1, the J call TRBJ2-5, with 9 bases lining up with TRBD2. The CDR3 consists of 14 residues. V was pared by 1 base and J by 5 bases, with 2 bases of the junction left unmatched. Germline CDR1 reads MGHRA; CDR2 reads YSYEKL. In nucleotides, the CDR3 is TGCGCCAGCAGCCAAGTAGCGGGAGTGGAGACCCAGTACTTC. Translation gives CASSQVAGVETQYF.

The V gene is TRBV19, the J gene TRBJ1-5; D gene ambiguous. This CDR3 comprises 14 residues. Per germline, CDR1 LNHDA and CDR2 SQIVND (reference sequence). Trimming pared 3 bases from V and 4 bases from J, leaving 10 bases between. CDR3 protein: CASSIKEWNQPQHF. The CDR3 DNA reads as TGTGCCAGTAGTATCAAGGAGTGGAATCAGCCCCAGCATTTT.